These 25 T cell receptor beta chains were all obtained from the same sample, sequenced in a study of blood T cell repertoires in COVID-19. Sequencing was performed with immunoSEQ multiplex PCR; in TCRdb, only in-frame clones are kept and a portion is missing. The sample comprises some 70,000 clones, more than 65% of which are singletons, and roughly 10% rests with the top ten. The sample was peripheral blood. The receptors were sampled from a woman in her fifties or sixties with acute or convalescent COVID-19.

The chain carries TRBV14 and TRBJ1-2; 7 nucleotides agree with TRBD1. This CDR3 comprises 15 residues. Germline CDR1 SGHDN, CDR2 FVKESK. The V segment lost 0 bases and the J segment 6 bases; nucleotides outside the gene matches: 7. The CDR3 here is CASSQDWTGQNGYTF. Here the CDR3 DNA reads TGTGCCAGCAGCCAAGATTGGACAGGTCAGAATGGCTACACCTTC.

This chain connects TRBV30 to TRBJ2-3; 10 bases are shared with TRBD2. Germline-derived CDR1 and CDR2 are GTSNPN and SVGIG (reference sequence). The CDR3 is 15 residues long. The junction had 3 bases not matched to a gene; V was cut back by 1 base and J by 2 bases. CDR3 nucleotide sequence: TGTGCCTGGAGTGGACTAGCGGGTACCACAGATACGCAGTATTTT. This translates into CAWSGLAGTTDTQYF.

The chain recombines TRBV9 with TRBJ2-2; D not certain. Trimming took 0 bases from V and 7 from J, leaving 7 bases between them. The CDR3 extends over 13 amino acids. Per the germline V gene, CDR1 is SGDLS and CDR2 is YYNGEE. CDR3 sequence: CASSVVQNGELFF. CDR3 DNA: TGTGCCAGCAGCGTAGTGCAGAACGGGGAGCTGTTTTTT.

The V and J genes are TRBV6-6 and TRBJ2-7, with a possible D match to TRBD1 (6 bases). V lost 2 bases and J 6 bases, leaving 17 bases between the germline ends. CDR3 length: 15 amino acids. Germline CDR1 and CDR2: MNHNY and SVGAGI (reference sequence). This CDR3 reads CASSYIGGAAGEQYF. The DNA for the CDR3 is TGTGCCAGCAGTTACATTGGGGGCGCGGCTGGCGAGCAGTACTTC.

The rearrangement uses TRBV5-8 and TRBJ1-1; 9 positions match TRBD1. The V gene's germline CDR1 is SGHTS and CDR2 YDEGEE. The CDR3 is made up of 14 amino acids. After removal of 6 bases from V and 8 bases from J, the junction contained 11 bases not matched to a gene. CDR3 DNA sequence: TGTGCCAGCAAACCCGGACAGGGGATTACAGAAGCTTTCTTT. Amino acids: CASKPGQGITEAFF.

The chain is built from TRBV5-1 and TRBJ1-4; the match to TRBD1 covers 7 bases. Looked up from germline, CDR1 is SGHRS and CDR2 is YFSETQ. Trimming at V came to 5 bases and at J to 5 bases, leaving 6 bases not matched to a gene. The CDR3 runs 14 residues. CDR3 amino acids: CASRTMTGNEKLFF. The DNA for the CDR3 is TGCGCCAGCAGGACTATGACAGGGAATGAAAAACTGTTTTTT.

The CDR3 bases are TGTGCCAGCAGCCCAGAGCGGGGGGGTGAGCAGTACTTC. The encoded protein is CASSPERGGEQYF. V usage is TRBV7-3 and J usage is TRBJ2-7; 10 nucleotides match TRBD2. The trim removed 5 bases at V and 7 bases at J, leaving 5 bases unmatched. Germline-derived CDR1 and CDR2 are SGHTA and FQGTGA. This CDR3 is built from 13 residues.

The CDR3 DNA sequence: TGTGCCAGCAGCTTAGTCAATACGGGGTCTGGGAATGAGCAGTTCTTC. Translating gives CASSLVNTGSGNEQFF. The gene calls are TRBV7-2 and TRBJ2-1; possibly TRBD2 for D (5 bases). V shed 1 base and J shed 7 bases, with 17 bases lying between them. The CDR3 has 16 residues. Germline-derived CDR1 and CDR2 are SGHTA and FQGNSA.

The chain employs TRBV5-1 and TRBJ2-5; 10 nucleotides align to TRBD2. V gave up 0 bases and J gave up 8 bases; unmatched junction bases: 4. CDR3 length equals 14 residues. Germline-derived CDR1 and CDR2 are SGHRS and YFSETQ. The CDR3 is CASSLEGTSDTQYF. CDR3 coding DNA: TGCGCCAGCAGCTTGGAGGGGACTAGCGATACCCAGTACTTC.

This clone was seen a handful of times. This chain links TRBV6-1 with TRBJ1-5; D is perhaps TRBD1 (5 bases). V lost 1 base and J lost 0, with 13 bases in between. This CDR3 is 17 amino acids long. Germline CDR1 is MNHNS and CDR2 is SASEGT. The CDR3 DNA follows: TGTGCCAGCAGTGAAGTCTCGGGGGTCGATAGCAATCAGCCCCAGCATTTT. Amino acid sequence: CASSEVSGVDSNQPQHF.

The chain couples TRBV28 to TRBJ1-2; D is ambiguous. Germline lookup yields CDR1 MDHEN and CDR2 SYDVKM. V shed 5 bases and J shed 5 bases, with 12 bases lying between them. CDR3 length: 13 residues. CDR3: CASSPSGSYGYTF. The CDR3 region has the DNA TGTGCCAGCAGTCCATCGGGAAGTTATGGCTACACCTTC.

This chain uses TRBV2 with TRBJ2-1; D gene ambiguous. V was trimmed by 4 bases and J by 6 bases, leaving 19 bases between them. This CDR3 contains 16 residues. Germline CDR1 and CDR2: SNHLY and FYNNEI. The CDR3 DNA sequence: TGTGCCAGCAGTGGGTACCAACCTTTGTTGAGCAATGAGCAGTTCTTC. Protein: CASSGYQPLLSNEQFF.

The chain links TRBV6-6 to TRBJ1-2, with 9 bases lining up with TRBD1. V trimming: 4 bases; J trimming: 3 bases; junction bases outside the gene matches: 9. CDR3 length: 16 residues. Germline loops: CDR1 MNHNY, CDR2 SVGAGI (reference sequence). CDR3 sequence: CASSSSNRGQDYGYTF. For the CDR3, the DNA is TGTGCCAGCAGTTCGAGTAACAGGGGGCAGGACTATGGCTACACCTTC.

The genes are TRBV18 and TRBJ2-3, with D possibly being TRBD1 (5 bases). CDR1 is KGHSH, CDR2 LQKENI, per germline. The CDR3 is 13 residues long. Trimming took off 2 bases at V and 3 bases at J, with 6 bases between the two ends. The CDR3 loop is CASSPRGTDTQYF. The CDR3 DNA reads TGTGCCAGCTCACCAAGGGGAACAGATACGCAGTATTTT.

This rearrangement joins TRBV4-1 to TRBJ1-2; perhaps TRBD1 as D (5 bases). The germline gives CDR1 MGHRA, CDR2 YSYEKL. The CDR3 is 18 amino acids. V gave up 0 bases and J gave up 4 bases, with 21 bases separating them. CDR3 coding DNA: TGCGCCAGCAGCCAAGATCCCCTCGGGGGAGGGTCCGCCTATGGCTACACCTTC. The encoded protein is CASSQDPLGGGSAYGYTF.

The rearrangement links TRBV5-1 to TRBJ2-7; 9 bases match TRBD2. The V gene end was trimmed by 0 bases and the J gene end by 3 bases; junction bases not matched to a gene: 7. The CDR3 extends over 16 amino acids. Germline V gives CDR1 SGHRS, CDR2 YFSETQ. CDR3 nucleotide sequence: TGCGCCAGCAGCTTGGGGGGGACTAGCCTCGGCTACGAGCAGTACTTC. This encodes CASSLGGTSLGYEQYF.

This clone turned up a few times. The rearrangement joins TRBV28 to TRBJ1-5, with D unclear. This CDR3 spans 15 amino acids. The V and J ends lost 6 bases and 2 bases respectively, with 14 bases between them. Germline V gene lookup returns CDR1 MDHEN and CDR2 SYDVKM. CDR3: CASRSTGSGNQPQHF. The CDR3 nucleotides are TGTGCCAGCAGGTCGACGGGGTCGGGCAATCAGCCCCAGCATTTT.

The DNA of the CDR3 is TGTGCCAGCAGTTACGGCCCGGGACAGGGGCTTTATGGCTACACCTTC. Translating gives CASSYGPGQGLYGYTF. The V and J genes are TRBV6-5 and TRBJ1-2; 10 bases fit TRBD1. This CDR3 has 16 amino acids. J lost 5 bases, V lost 2 bases, and 8 bases had no gene match. Germline V gives CDR1 MNHEY, CDR2 SVGAGI.

The chain couples TRBV5-5 to TRBJ2-1, with D tentatively TRBD2 (5 bases). Looked up from germline, CDR1 is SGHKS and CDR2 is YYEKEE (reference sequence). Trimming removed 2 bases at V and 0 bases at J, with 6 bases between. The length of the CDR3 is 14 residues. The CDR3: CASSFTSSYNEQFF. CDR3 DNA: TGTGCCAGCAGCTTTACTAGCTCCTACAATGAGCAGTTCTTC.

The chain couples TRBV6-6 to TRBJ2-5; D ambiguous. This CDR3 comprises 12 residues. V lost 6 bases to trimming and J lost 1 base, with 6 bases between them. CDR1 and CDR2 (germline): MNHNY, SVGAGI (reference sequence). The DNA for the CDR3 is TGTGCCAGCAGAGTCAGCCAAGAGACCCAGTACTTC. It specifies CASRVSQETQYF.

This clone has a handful of counts. CDR3 bases: TGTGCCAGCAGCCTTAGCGGGAGGGCCGGCACAGATACGCAGTATTTT. Its translation: CASSLSGRAGTDTQYF. The chain has TRBV11-2 and TRBJ2-3, with 11 bases that match TRBD2. This CDR3 comprises 16 residues. Germline V gene lookup returns CDR1 SGHAT and CDR2 FQNNGV. Unmatched junction bases numbered 5, after V lost 5 bases and J lost 1 base.

V and J are TRBV5-4 and TRBJ2-5, with 8 bases lining up with TRBD1. This CDR3 is built from 15 residues. Germline CDR1 and CDR2: SGHNT and YYREEE (reference sequence). After removal of 0 bases from V and 5 bases from J, the junction contained 6 bases not matched to a gene. CDR3 DNA sequence: TGTGCCAGCAGCTTGGGGGGACAGGTGGGGGAGACCCAGTACTTC. It encodes CASSLGGQVGETQYF. Drawing the rest from reference TRBV5-4 and TRBJ2-5, the complete variable domain is ETGVTQSPTHLIKTRGQQVTLRCSSQSGHNTVSWYQQALGQGPQFIFQYYREEENGRGNFPPRFSGLQFPNYSSELNVNALELDDSALYLCASSLGGQVGETQYFGPGTRLLVL.

The chain recombines TRBV25-1 with TRBJ1-1; 7 bases are shared with TRBD1. CDR3 length equals 13 residues. After removal of 6 bases from V and 6 bases from J, the junction contained 7 bases not matched to a gene. Germline V gene sequence: CDR1 MGHDK, CDR2 SYGVNS. CDR3 residues: CASRGRGNSEAFF. CDR3 sequence (DNA): TGTGCCAGCAGAGGCAGGGGGAATTCTGAAGCTTTCTTT. The full variable domain, rest sourced from reference TRBV25-1 and TRBJ1-1, is EADIYQTPRYLVIGTGKKITLECSQTMGHDKMYWYQQDPGMELHLIHYSYGVNSTEKGDLSSESTVSRIRTEHFPLTLESARPSHTSQYLCASRGRGNSEAFFGQGTRLTVV.

The rearrangement uses TRBV4-3 and TRBJ1-4, with D tentatively TRBD1 (5 bases). The CDR3 is 16 amino acids. With 0 bases removed from V and 5 bases from J, the gap between germline ends came to 13 bases. The germline V gene has CDR1 LGHNA and CDR2 YSLEER. The CDR3 coding sequence is TGCGCCAGCAGCCAAGATTGGGGGGTTACGAATGAAAAACTGTTTTTT. Amino acid sequence: CASSQDWGVTNEKLFF.

This chain connects TRBV19 to TRBJ2-7; TRBD2 is a possible D gene (6 bases). The V and J ends lost 2 bases and 4 bases respectively, with 15 bases between them. The CDR3 runs to 15 residues. Germline V gives CDR1 LNHDA, CDR2 SQIVND (reference sequence). The CDR3, as DNA: TGTGCCAGTAGTATATGGCAGGGAGGAAAATACGAGCAGTACTTC. It is translated as CASSIWQGGKYEQYF.